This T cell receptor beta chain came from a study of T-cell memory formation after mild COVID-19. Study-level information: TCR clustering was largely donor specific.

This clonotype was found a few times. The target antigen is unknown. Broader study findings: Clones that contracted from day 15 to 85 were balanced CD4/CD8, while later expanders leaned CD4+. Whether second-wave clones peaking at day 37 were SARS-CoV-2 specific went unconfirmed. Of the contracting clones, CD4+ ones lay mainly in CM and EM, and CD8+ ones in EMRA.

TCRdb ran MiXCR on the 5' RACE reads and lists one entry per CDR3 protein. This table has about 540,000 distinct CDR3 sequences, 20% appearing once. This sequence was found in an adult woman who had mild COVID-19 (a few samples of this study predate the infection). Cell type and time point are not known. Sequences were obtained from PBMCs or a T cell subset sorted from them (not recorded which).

This chain's CDR3 is CASKIGQSYNEQFF. The CDR3 nucleotides are TGTGCCAGCAAGATCGGACAGTCTTACAATGAGCAGTTCTTC. The rearrangement joins TRBV2 to TRBJ2-1; TRBD1 is a possible D gene (6 bases). Deletions cut 7 bases from V and 4 bases from J, with 14 bases between. The length of the CDR3 is 14 residues. Germline CDR1 SNHLY, CDR2 FYNNEI.